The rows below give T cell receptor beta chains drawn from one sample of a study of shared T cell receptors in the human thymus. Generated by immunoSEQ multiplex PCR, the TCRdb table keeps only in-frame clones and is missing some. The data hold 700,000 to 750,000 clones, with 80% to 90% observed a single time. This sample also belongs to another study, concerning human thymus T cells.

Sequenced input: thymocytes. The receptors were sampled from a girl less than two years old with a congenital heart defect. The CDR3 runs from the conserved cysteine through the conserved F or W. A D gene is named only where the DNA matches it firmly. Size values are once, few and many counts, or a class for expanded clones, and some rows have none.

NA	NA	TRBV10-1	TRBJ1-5	TGCGCCAGCAGTGTGAGGCCAGTAGATCAGCCCCAGCATTTT	CASSVRPVDQPQHF
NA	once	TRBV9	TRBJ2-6	TGTGCCAGCAGCGGGTCCGGGATGGACTTATCTGGGGCCAACGTCCTGACTTTC	CASSGSGMDLSGANVLTF
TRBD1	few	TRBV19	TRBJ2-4	TGTGCCAGTAATGGACAGGGGACGAAAAACATTCAGTACTTC	CASNGQGTKNIQYF
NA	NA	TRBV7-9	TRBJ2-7	TGTGCCAGCAGCTTAATCGCTCCTCCCAGCGATCTTCACTACGAGCAGTACTTC	CASSLIAPPSDLHYEQYF
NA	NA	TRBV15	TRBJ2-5	TGTGCCACCAGCAGAACAGGGCTGGAGACCCAGTACTTC	CATSRTGLETQYF
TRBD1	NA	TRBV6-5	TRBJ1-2	TGTGCCAGCAGCCGAGGACAGGTGGGAGGCTGGACCTTC	CASSRGQVGGWTF
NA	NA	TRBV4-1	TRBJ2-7	TGCGCCAGCAGCCCAACCCACGAGGCCTGCTGCTACGAGCAGTACTTC	CASSPTHEACCYEQYF
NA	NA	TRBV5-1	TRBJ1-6	TGCGCCAGCAGCTCCTCGGACAGAATAAATAATTCCCCCCTCCACTTT	CASSSSDRINNSPLHF
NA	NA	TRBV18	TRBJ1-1	TGTGCCAGCTCACCACAAGGGGGGGAAGGGACTGAAGCTTTCTTT	CASSPQGGEGTEAFF
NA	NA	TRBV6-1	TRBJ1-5	TGTGCCAGCAGTGACAGCACAGGCTATAGCAATCAGCCCCAGCATTTT	CASSDSTGYSNQPQHF
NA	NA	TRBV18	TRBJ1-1	TGTGCCAGCTCACTTAAACGGGGCACTGAAGCTTTCTTT	CASSLKRGTEAFF
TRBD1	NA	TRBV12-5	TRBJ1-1	TGTGCTAGTGGTTTGCCCCGGACAGGGGAGCCTGAAGCTTTCTTT	CASGLPRTGEPEAFF
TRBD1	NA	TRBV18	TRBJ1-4	TGTGCCAGCTCACCAAGGAAACATGACCCCACCGGGACAGGAGGTGAAAAACTGTTTTTT	CASSPRKHDPTGTGGEKLFF
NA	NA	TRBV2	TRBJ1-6	TGTGCCAGCAGCCCATGGCCTAGAACGGACTTTGGGAATTCACCCCTCCACTTT	CASSPWPRTDFGNSPLHF
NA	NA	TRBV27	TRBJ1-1	TGTGCCAGCATTAGAAGGGGGGGAATGGACACTGAAGCTTTCTTT	CASIRRGGMDTEAFF
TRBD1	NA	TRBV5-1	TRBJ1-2	TGCGCCAGCAGCAGTCCCGGGACAGGGGATTATGGCTACACCTTC	CASSSPGTGDYGYTF
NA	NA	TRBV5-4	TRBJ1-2	TGTGCCAGCAGCTTAATGCCCCTCGGAGGGAGGTTACATGGCTACACCTTC	CASSLMPLGGRLHGYTF
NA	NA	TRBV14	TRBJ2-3	TGTGCCAGCAGCCAAGAAGGGGGCGCGGGGAATATAGATACGCAGTATTTT	CASSQEGGAGNIDTQYF
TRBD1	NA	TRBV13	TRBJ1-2	TGTGCCAGCACGTGGGGCCGGACAGGACTTAACTATGGCTACACCTTC	CASTWGRTGLNYGYTF
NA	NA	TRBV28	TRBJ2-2	TGTGCCAGCAGTTTAATAAGCCCCGGAAAGGCCGATTTAGGGGTCCCCACCGGGGAGCTGTTTTTT	CASSLISPGKADLGVPTGELFF
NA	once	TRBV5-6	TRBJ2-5	TGTGCCAGCAGTCGGCGGGGGCAGGGCGTCCGAGAGACCCAGTACTTC	CASSRRGQGVRETQYF
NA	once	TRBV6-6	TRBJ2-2	TGTGCCAGCAGGCTAGCCAACACCGGGGAGCTGTTTTTT	CASRLANTGELFF
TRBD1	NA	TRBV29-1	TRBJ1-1	TGCAGCGTAACCAGGGGGTTTGTTGGCACTGAAGCTTTCTTT	CSVTRGFVGTEAFF
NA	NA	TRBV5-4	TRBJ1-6	TGTGCCAGCAGCTTGGCCCCCAATAGTTCACCCCTCCACTTT	CASSLAPNSSPLHF
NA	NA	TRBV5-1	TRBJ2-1	TGCGCCAGCAGCTTGGGGACACCGTCGGGTGAGCAGTTCTTC	CASSLGTPSGEQFF
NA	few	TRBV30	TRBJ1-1	TGTGCCTGGAGTGTCTACCCTCATTCAGGCCGAGACACTGAAGCTTTCTTT	CAWSVYPHSGRDTEAFF
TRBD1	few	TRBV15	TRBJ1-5	TGTGCCACCGCAACGGACAGGGCCCAGCCCCAGCATTTT	CATATDRAQPQHF
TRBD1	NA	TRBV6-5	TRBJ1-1	TGTGCCAGCAGTTACTCGAGGACAGGGGCCACTGAAGCTTTCTTT	CASSYSRTGATEAFF
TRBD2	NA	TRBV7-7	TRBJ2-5	TGTGCCAGCAGCGCTCTCGGCGGGGGGCATCAAGAGACCCAGTACTTC	CASSALGGGHQETQYF
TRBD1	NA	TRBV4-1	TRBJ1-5	TGCGCCAGCAGCCAAGGTACAGAGGGGGCGCCTGGCAATCAGCCCCAGCATTTT	CASSQGTEGAPGNQPQHF